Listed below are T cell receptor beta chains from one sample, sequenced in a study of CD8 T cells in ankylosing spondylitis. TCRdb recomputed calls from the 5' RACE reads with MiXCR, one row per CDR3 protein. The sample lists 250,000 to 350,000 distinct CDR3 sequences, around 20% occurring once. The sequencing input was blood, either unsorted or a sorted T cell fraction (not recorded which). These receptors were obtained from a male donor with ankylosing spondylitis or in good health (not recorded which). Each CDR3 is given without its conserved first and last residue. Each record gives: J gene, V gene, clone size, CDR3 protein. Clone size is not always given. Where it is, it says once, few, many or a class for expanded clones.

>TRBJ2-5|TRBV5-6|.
ASSLAGGTQY
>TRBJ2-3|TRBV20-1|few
SASLAGGTQY
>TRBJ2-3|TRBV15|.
ATSRELRGTDTQY
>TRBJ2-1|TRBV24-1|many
ATSDLRGHYNEQF
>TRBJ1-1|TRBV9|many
ASSTPTGSTEAF
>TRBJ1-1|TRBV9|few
ASSVSALMNTEAF
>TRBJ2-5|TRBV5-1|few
ASSLVLAKETQY
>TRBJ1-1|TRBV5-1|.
ASSPIGTANTEAF
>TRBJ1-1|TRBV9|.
ASSVATGTEAF
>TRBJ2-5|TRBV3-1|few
ASSQTGRFETQY
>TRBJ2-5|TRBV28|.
ASSLLGQGDEETQY
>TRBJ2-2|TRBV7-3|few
ASSQLAGGPGTGELF
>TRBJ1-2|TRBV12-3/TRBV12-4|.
ASSLRGGEDYGYT
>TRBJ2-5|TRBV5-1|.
ASSVRGVLYQETQY
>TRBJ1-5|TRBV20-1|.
SASYRGRSNQPQH
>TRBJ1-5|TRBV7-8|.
ASSLGDESGPQH
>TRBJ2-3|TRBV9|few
ASSVGLAGGTDTQY
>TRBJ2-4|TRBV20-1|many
SAKGRSWY
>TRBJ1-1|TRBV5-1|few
ASSLIGVQATEAF
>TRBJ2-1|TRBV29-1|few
SVEGGSNNEQF
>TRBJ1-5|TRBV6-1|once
ASKKEGRGLGQPQH
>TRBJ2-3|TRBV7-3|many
AISIIGSPGTQY